These 28 T cell receptor beta chains share one sample of origin, sequenced in a study of beta chain features in type 1 diabetes. Study findings and constraints: Type 1 diabetes patients showed a moderate but significant shortening of TCRB CDR3s in all four CD4+ subsets.

Their target antigens are unknown. The authors reverse transcribed all of the isolated RNA, so sequencing captured expressed TCRB transcripts. Sequencing used immunoSEQ multiplex PCR; TCRdb keeps in-frame clones, though not all of them. The repertoire holds a few hundred thousand clones, with approximately 15% as singletons. The specimen was naive CD4+ T cells from blood. These receptors all come from a man aged 25-45 years with type 1 diabetes.

This clone was counted only a few times. This rearrangement joins TRBV9 to TRBJ1-5, with a possible D match to TRBD1 (6 bases). The CDR3 consists of 16 residues. CDR1 is SGDLS and CDR2 is YYNGEE in the germline V gene. V was shortened by 4 bases and J by 5 bases, with 19 bases between the two germline ends. CDR3 nucleotides: TGTGCCAGCAGCCCCGATCCGGACAGAGCTTATCAGCCCCAGCATTTT. It yields the protein CASSPDPDRAYQPQHF. Complete variable domain (other parts from reference TRBV9 and TRBJ1-5): DSGVTQTPKHLITATGQRVTLRCSPRSGDLSVYWYQQSLDQGLQFLIQYYNGEERAKGNILERFSAQQFPDLHSELNLSSLELGDSALYFCASSPDPDRAYQPQHFGDGTRLSIL.

The CDR3 protein is CASSSMGQGITEAFF. CDR3 DNA: TGCGCCAGCAGCTCGATGGGACAGGGGATAACTGAAGCTTTCTTT. The V call is TRBV5-1, the J call TRBJ1-1, with 10 bases aligning to TRBD1. J lost 5 bases, V lost 3 bases, and 7 bases had no gene match. Germline values: CDR1 SGHRS, CDR2 YFSETQ. There are 15 residues in the CDR3.

This clone has a handful of counts. V is TRBV4-1 and J is TRBJ2-1; TRBD2 matches 7 bases. Germline lookup yields CDR1 MGHRA and CDR2 YSYEKL. This CDR3 has 15 amino acids. The junction had 3 bases not matched to a gene; V was cut back by 0 bases and J by 4 bases. Written as DNA, the CDR3 is TGCGCCAGCAGCCAAGATTTTAGCGGGTACAATGAGCAGTTCTTC. It specifies CASSQDFSGYNEQFF.

This clone has only a few counts. The rearrangement links TRBV28 to TRBJ2-7, with 9 bases lining up with TRBD2. Germline V CDR1 and CDR2: MDHEN, SYDVKM. V dropped 4 bases and J dropped 2; count of bases not matched to a gene: 6. The CDR3 totals 15 residues. The CDR3 loop reads CASSSLSGRTYEQYF. The CDR3 nucleotides read TGTGCCAGCAGTTCCCTTAGCGGGAGAACCTACGAGCAGTACTTC.

Only a few counts were recorded for this clone. This chain uses TRBV10-3 with TRBJ2-5, with 7 positions matching TRBD2. CDR1 ENHRY and CDR2 SYGVKD come from the germline V gene. The CDR3 covers 14 residues. The V gene end was trimmed by 4 bases and the J gene end by 1 base; junction bases not matched to a gene: 3. The CDR3 loop reads CAISGTSVQETQYF. CDR3 sequence (DNA): TGTGCCATCAGTGGAACTAGCGTCCAAGAGACCCAGTACTTC.

V gene TRBV11-2 combines with J gene TRBJ2-1; weak D call: TRBD2 (6 bases). V lost 5 bases and J 4 bases, leaving 18 bases between the germline ends. Germline V gene data show CDR1 as SGHAT and CDR2 as FQNNGV. The CDR3 is 16 amino acids. In DNA form, the CDR3 reads TGTGCCAGCAGCCCGGTGGGGGGTAGAGGTTACAATGAGCAGTTCTTC. Its protein is CASSPVGGRGYNEQFF.

This clone was observed a few times. The CDR3: CASSLRQGIETQYF. In DNA, the CDR3 is TGTGCCAGCAGTTTACGTCAGGGTATAGAGACCCAGTACTTC. The gene calls are TRBV27 and TRBJ2-5; tentative D call: TRBD1 (5 bases). There are 14 residues in the CDR3. The ends were cut back, 2 bases at V and 4 bases at J, with 11 bases in the middle. The germline gives CDR1 MNHEY, CDR2 SMNVEV (reference sequence).

This clone was detected a few times. The chain uses TRBV29-1 and TRBJ2-7; TRBD2 might be the D (6 bases). This CDR3 is 13 amino acids long. Looked up from germline, CDR1 is SQVTM and CDR2 is ANQGSEA. Trimming cost V 8 bases and J 8 bases, with 22 bases left between them. This chain's CDR3 is CSTTGPSEGKQYF. In DNA, the CDR3 is TGCAGCACAACAGGTCCCTCGGAGGGGAAGCAGTACTTC.

This clone came up a few times. The chain is built from TRBV5-1 and TRBJ1-1; D may be TRBD1 (6 bases). From germline, CDR1 is SGHRS and CDR2 YFSETQ. The CDR3 is 13 residues long. Trimming removed 2 bases from V and 5 bases from J, with 10 bases in between. The CDR3: CASSFTGSTEAFF. For the CDR3, the DNA is TGCGCCAGCAGCTTTACAGGGTCGACTGAAGCTTTCTTT. The variable domain in full, completed from reference TRBV5-1 and TRBJ1-1, reads KAGVTQTPRYLIKTRGQQVTLSCSPISGHRSVSWYQQTPGQGLQFLFEYFSETQRNKGNFPGRFSGRQFSNSRSEMNVSTLELGDSALYLCASSFTGSTEAFFGQGTRLTVV.

Here the CDR3 DNA reads TGTGCCAGCAACGTGGGCGGGAGGGCCACCGGGGAGCTGTTTTTT. It encodes CASNVGGRATGELFF. The chain uses TRBV9 and TRBJ2-2, with 9 bases fitting TRBD2. With V trimmed by 6 bases and J by 4 bases, 7 bases remained unmatched. Germline lookup yields CDR1 SGDLS and CDR2 YYNGEE. The CDR3 consists of 15 residues.

This clone turned up a few times. CDR3 DNA: TGCGCCAGCCATCTACAGGGGAACAAACAAGAGACCCAGTACTTC. It yields the protein CASHLQGNKQETQYF. The chain links TRBV5-1 to TRBJ2-5; 7 bases fit TRBD1. There are 15 residues in the CDR3. With 7 bases clipped from V and 2 bases from J, the junction kept 11 bases outside the gene matches. CDR1 is SGHRS and CDR2 is YFSETQ in the germline V gene.

This clone was counted a few times. The CDR3 coding sequence is TGTGCCAGCAGCTTTGGCGGTTTGACCCCCCGGGAGACCCAGTACTTC. Protein product: CASSFGGLTPRETQYF. The chain joins TRBV7-3 to TRBJ2-5; D is undetermined. The CDR3 runs to 16 residues. Per the germline V gene, CDR1 is SGHTA and CDR2 is FQGTGA. V shed 3 bases and J shed 5 bases, with 19 bases lying between them.

This clone was counted only a few times. This chain uses TRBV28 with TRBJ2-7; 7 nucleotides align to TRBD2. CDR1 is MDHEN and CDR2 is SYDVKM in the germline V gene. This CDR3 has 14 residues. V lost 6 bases, J lost 0 bases, and 5 bases stayed unmatched. CDR3 loop: CASRSSGFSYEQYF. CDR3 in DNA: TGTGCCAGCAGGTCTAGCGGATTCTCCTACGAGCAGTACTTC.

A few counts support this clone. The J gene is TRBJ1-3, the V gene TRBV7-9; D gene uncertain. Trimming removed 1 base at V and 7 bases at J, with 8 bases between. In germline, CDR1 is SEHNR, CDR2 FQNEAQ (reference sequence). The CDR3 runs to 13 residues. The CDR3 here is CASSLGSENTIYF. The CDR3 coding sequence is TGTGCCAGCAGCTTAGGGTCGGAGAACACCATATATTTT.

V gene TRBV5-1 combines with J gene TRBJ2-5; D is perhaps TRBD2 (7 bases). CDR3 length: 14 amino acids. Germline CDR1 SGHRS, CDR2 YFSETQ. Trimming shortened V by 4 bases and J by 4 bases, and 14 bases separated the two germline ends. CDR3 nucleotide sequence: TGCGCCAGCAGCAACTACGGGGGGCGAGAGACCCAGTACTTC. Its protein product is CASSNYGGRETQYF.

The sample holds a few counts of this clone. This chain connects TRBV19 to TRBJ2-7; 7 nucleotides match TRBD1. Germline V gives CDR1 LNHDA, CDR2 SQIVND (reference sequence). This CDR3 spans 14 amino acids. Trimming took 3 bases from V and 11 from J; bases not matched to a gene: 13. CDR3 region: CASSMTGPADLKYF. CDR3 sequence (DNA): TGTGCCAGTAGTATGACAGGGCCTGCTGACTTGAAGTACTTC.

This clone was observed a few times. The V and J genes are TRBV4-2 and TRBJ2-3; 8 bases agree with TRBD2. This CDR3 contains 18 residues. Germline CDR1 LGHNA, CDR2 YNFKEQ. The trim removed 0 bases at V and 0 bases at J, leaving 8 bases unmatched. CDR3 sequence: CASSQDRGASGSTDTQYF. The CDR3 DNA is TGTGCCAGCAGCCAAGATCGAGGGGCTAGCGGGAGCACAGATACGCAGTATTTT.

V usage is TRBV28 and J usage is TRBJ2-5, with D perhaps matching TRBD1 (7 bases). Germline CDR1 is MDHEN and CDR2 is SYDVKM. The CDR3 is 14 amino acids. Between the trimmed V and J ends, which lost 6 bases and 10 bases, there was a span of 21 bases. The CDR3 region is CASRSQGGSGDQYF. The CDR3 DNA follows: TGTGCCAGCAGGTCGCAAGGGGGCTCGGGGGACCAGTACTTC.

V gene TRBV5-4 combines with J gene TRBJ2-1; 10 nucleotides match TRBD2. The trim removed 1 base at V and 6 bases at J, leaving 7 bases unmatched. The V gene's germline CDR1 is SGHNT and CDR2 YYREEE (reference sequence). The CDR3 is 16 residues long. The CDR3 bases are TGTGCCAGCAGCTTGATTGGGCTAGCGGGAGTCAATGAGCAGTTCTTC. It translates to CASSLIGLAGVNEQFF.

V is TRBV4-3 and J is TRBJ1-5; no firm D call. Germline CDR1 is LGHNA and CDR2 is YSLEER. Trimming shortened V by 3 bases and J by 2 bases, and 8 bases separated the two germline ends. The CDR3 has 14 amino acids. The CDR3 region has the DNA TGCGCCAGCAGCCAGAGAATTGGCAATCAGCCCCAGCATTTT. Its protein product is CASSQRIGNQPQHF.

The chain employs TRBV5-1 and TRBJ2-5; 9 bases line up with TRBD1. Germline loops: CDR1 SGHRS, CDR2 YFSETQ. This CDR3 has 14 amino acids. The trim removed 5 bases at V and 4 bases at J, leaving 6 bases unmatched. The CDR3 sequence: CASRRGQGGETQYF. The DNA for the CDR3 is TGCGCCAGCAGGCGGGGACAGGGAGGAGAGACCCAGTACTTC.

In its sample, this clone was seen a few times. The rearrangement uses TRBV11-2 and TRBJ2-3; D is ambiguous. The CDR3 extends over 14 amino acids. CDR1 SGHAT and CDR2 FQNNGV come from the germline V gene. Trimming removed 3 bases from V and 0 bases from J, with 7 bases in between. CDR3 in amino acids: CASSLSPSTDTQYF. CDR3 bases: TGTGCCAGCAGCTTGTCTCCTAGCACAGATACGCAGTATTTT.

The sample holds a few counts of this clone. An end of the junction differs from the germline gene, which may be a read error. The chain has TRBV18 and TRBJ2-7; 9 positions match TRBD1. This CDR3 comprises 15 residues. Germline lookup yields CDR1 KGHSH and CDR2 LQKENI. CDR3 DNA: TGTGCCAGCGCACCCCCAGGGACAGGGCGGTACGAGCAGTACTTC. This gives the protein CASAPPGTGRYEQYF. Based on the CDR3 plus reference TRBV18 and TRBJ2-7, the full variable domain is NAGVMQNPRHLVRRRGQEARLRCSPMKGHSHVYWYRQLPEEGLKFMVYLQKENIIDESGMPKERFSAEFPKEGPSILRIQQVVRGDSAAYFCASAPPGTGRYEQYFGPGTRLTVT.

This clone was counted only a few times. The V gene is TRBV19, the J gene TRBJ2-1, with 7 bases matching TRBD2. Per germline, CDR1 LNHDA and CDR2 SQIVND (reference sequence). The CDR3 totals 16 residues. Germline trimming cut 1 base from V and 1 base from J; bases unmatched to any gene: 4. The CDR3 DNA reads as TGTGCCAGTAGTATAGTAGGCGGGAGTTCCTACAATGAGCAGTTCTTC. It encodes CASSIVGGSSYNEQFF.

This clone occurred a few times. The chain recombines TRBV10-3 with TRBJ2-7, with D possibly TRBD2 on 5 matching bases. The germline V and J ends were trimmed by 6 bases and 5 bases, with 32 bases remaining between them. There are 19 residues in the CDR3. Germline V gene data show CDR1 as ENHRY and CDR2 as SYGVKD. The CDR3 sequence: CAISGLRKPSAGEYNEQYF. The DNA for the CDR3 is TGTGCCATCAGCGGATTGCGAAAGCCAAGTGCCGGGGAATACAACGAGCAGTACTTC.

This clone was seen a handful of times. The rearrangement links TRBV28 to TRBJ2-7; D not certain. The CDR3 is made up of 14 amino acids. Trimming shortened V by 4 bases and J by 1 base, and 11 bases separated the two germline ends. Germline values: CDR1 MDHEN, CDR2 SYDVKM. The DNA for the CDR3 is TGTGCCAGCAGTTCCCAGCGTACGTCCTACGAGCAGTACTTC. Translation: CASSSQRTSYEQYF.

The gene calls are TRBV10-3 and TRBJ1-5; TRBD1 agrees at 11 bases. The CDR3 consists of 14 residues. Germline assignment: CDR1 ENHRY and CDR2 SYGVKD. Germline trimming cut 8 bases from V and 1 base from J; bases unmatched to any gene: 1. Here the CDR3 reads CAIGQGASNQPQHF. CDR3 coding DNA: TGTGCCATCGGACAGGGGGCAAGCAATCAGCCCCAGCATTTT.

The rearrangement joins TRBV28 to TRBJ1-2; 11 bases are shared with TRBD1. CDR3 length: 14 amino acids. The V and J ends lost 7 bases and 4 bases, in that order; junction bases with no gene match: 5. Germline V gene lookup returns CDR1 MDHEN and CDR2 SYDVKM. CDR3 nucleotides: TGTGCCAGCATCGCGGGACAGGGGGTCTATGGCTACACCTTC. It translates to CASIAGQGVYGYTF.